Following are 22 T cell receptor beta chains from one sample sequenced in a study of T cell repertoires in cytomegalovirus infection. From the reads, TCRdb called clonotypes with MiXCR, one entry per CDR3 protein. This repertoire shows hundreds of thousands of distinct CDR3 sequences, 20% to 30% found once; its top ten account for 8%. Sequencing was done on a sample of CD8+ T cells from PBMCs. These receptors were obtained from a human donor in good health (CMV status not recorded). Some clones in this sample may be carry-over from other donors' samples.

The CDR3 DNA is TGTGCCAGCAGGGGGGGAGGGAGCTCCTACAATGAGCAGTTCTTC. Translated: CASRGGGSSYNEQFF. The chain has TRBV25-1 and TRBJ2-1, with 7 bases fitting TRBD2. The ends lost 6 bases at V and 0 bases at J; junction bases unmatched: 5. CDR1 MGHDK and CDR2 SYGVNS come from the germline V gene. This CDR3 is built from 15 residues.

There are a few counts of this clonotype. The chain has TRBV7-9 and TRBJ1-4, with 10 bases identical to TRBD1. CDR3 size: 16 residues. Germline V gene data show CDR1 as SEHNR and CDR2 as FQNEAQ (reference sequence). The junction had 6 bases not matched to a gene; V was cut back by 5 bases and J by 3 bases. The CDR3 DNA follows: TGTGCCAGCAGCGACCGGGACAGGGGAGCTAATGAAAAACTGTTTTTT. Its protein product is CASSDRDRGANEKLFF.

This clonotype was seen more than once but under ten times. This chain uses TRBV7-9 with TRBJ2-1; the D is unclear. The CDR3 loop spans 10 amino acids. Trimming cost V 11 bases and J 9 bases, with 11 bases left between them. Germline-derived CDR1 and CDR2 are SEHNR and FQNEAQ (reference sequence). In DNA, the CDR3 is TGTGCCGTCCCTAACAGTGAGCAGTTCTTC. This codes for CAVPNSEQFF.

The chain recombines TRBV9 with TRBJ1-2; D gene uncertain. With 5 bases removed from V and 7 bases from J, the gap between germline ends came to 9 bases. Germline CDR1 SGDLS, CDR2 YYNGEE. The CDR3 totals 11 residues. CDR3 residues: CASRSRLGYTF. In DNA form, the CDR3 reads TGTGCCAGCAGGAGTCGACTTGGCTACACCTTC.

The sample holds a few counts of this clonotype. The chain couples TRBV25-1 to TRBJ2-7; 9 bases match TRBD1. In germline, CDR1 is MGHDK, CDR2 SYGVNS. V lost 6 bases, J lost 7 bases, and 7 bases stayed unmatched. The CDR3 spans 13 residues. The CDR3 loop is CASRAGQGREQYF. The CDR3 nucleotides read TGTGCCAGCAGAGCGGGACAGGGAAGGGAGCAGTACTTC.

This clonotype was seen a handful of times. J is TRBJ2-2 and V is TRBV5-6; 8 bases map to TRBD1. J lost 4 bases, V lost 6 bases, and 11 bases had no gene match. Germline-derived CDR1 and CDR2 are SGHDT and YYEEEE. CDR3 length: 16 amino acids. The chain's CDR3 is CASINWGQDATGELFF. The CDR3 DNA reads TGTGCCAGCATCAATTGGGGACAGGATGCCACCGGGGAGCTGTTTTTT.

The sample holds a few counts of this clonotype. The genes are TRBV14 and TRBJ2-7, with D possibly matching TRBD1 (6 bases). The CDR3 is 15 residues long. V was pared by 0 bases and J by 2 bases, with 11 bases between. Germline loops: CDR1 SGHDN, CDR2 FVKESK. The CDR3 spells CASSQDAGEPYEQYF. The CDR3 DNA reads TGTGCCAGCAGCCAAGACGCAGGGGAGCCCTACGAGCAGTACTTC.

The sample holds a few counts of this clonotype. The chain couples TRBV7-8 to TRBJ2-1; D may be TRBD2 (6 bases). CDR3 length: 15 amino acids. Trimming took 3 bases from V and 8 from J, leaving 17 bases between them. In germline, CDR1 is SGHVS, CDR2 FQNEAQ. The CDR3 protein is CASSFRDFKGHEQFF. Written as DNA, the CDR3 is TGTGCCAGCAGCTTCCGGGACTTCAAGGGGCATGAGCAGTTCTTC.

This clonotype was counted only a few times. The chain employs TRBV12-5 and TRBJ2-1; TRBD1 matches at 10 bases. The germline V gene has CDR1 LGHNT and CDR2 FRNRAP. This CDR3 has 15 residues. The junction had 4 bases not matched to a gene; V was cut back by 2 bases and J by 6 bases. The CDR3 loop reads CASGLWGTGVNEQFF. The CDR3 DNA is TGTGCTAGTGGTTTGTGGGGGACAGGGGTCAATGAGCAGTTCTTC.

The V gene is TRBV11-1, the J gene TRBJ1-1; 7 nucleotides align to TRBD1. V shed 2 bases and J 2 bases; nucleotides not matched to a gene: 5. The CDR3 totals 15 residues. Germline V gene lookup returns CDR1 SGHAT and CDR2 FQDESV (reference sequence). The CDR3 loop is CASSLRGQRNTEAFF. CDR3 coding DNA: TGTGCCAGCAGCTTACGGGGACAGAGAAACACTGAAGCTTTCTTT.

This clonotype was counted at least ten times. V and J are TRBV7-2 and TRBJ1-2, with D maybe TRBD1 (5 bases). Germline assignment: CDR1 SGHTA and CDR2 FQGNSA. CDR3 length equals 14 residues. Trimming took off 8 bases at V and 3 bases at J, with 16 bases between the two ends. For the CDR3, the DNA is TGTGCCAGCCGCCGCGAGGGACTAGACTATGGCTACACCTTC. It yields the protein CASRREGLDYGYTF. Drawing the rest from reference TRBV7-2 and TRBJ1-2, the complete variable domain is GAGVSQSPSNKVTEKGKDVELRCDPISGHTALYWYRQSLGQGLEFLIYFQGNSAPDKSGLPSDRFSAERTGGSVSTLTIQRTQQEDSAVYLCASRREGLDYGYTFGSGTRLTVV.

This chain connects TRBV29-1 to TRBJ2-7, with 9 bases fitting TRBD1. The CDR3 has 16 amino acids. V was clipped by 4 bases and J by 4 bases; unmatched bases: 14. Germline V gene sequence: CDR1 SQVTM, CDR2 ANQGSEA. In DNA, the CDR3 is TGCAGCGTTGTAACAGGGGGCGGCCCGAGTTCTTACGAGCAGTACGTC. Residues: CSVVTGGGPSSYEQYV.

The chain recombines TRBV20-1 with TRBJ2-7; tentatively, D is TRBD2 (5 bases). The CDR3 covers 14 residues. CDR1 is DFQATT and CDR2 is SNEGSKA in the germline V gene (reference sequence). V lost 2 bases, J lost 1 base, and 12 bases lay in between. CDR3 loop: CSARKAGRSYEQYF. CDR3 nucleotides: TGCAGTGCTAGAAAGGCTGGGAGATCCTACGAGCAGTACTTC.

This clonotype has ten or more counts. This chain links TRBV7-8 with TRBJ1-4; D is unresolved. Germline CDR1 SGHVS, CDR2 FQNEAQ. The CDR3 has 14 residues. The V end lost 0 bases, the J end lost 8 bases, and 10 bases lay between the germline ends. CDR3 coding DNA: TGTGCCAGCAGCTTAGCCGGCGTCGGAGAAAAACTGTTTTTT. It specifies CASSLAGVGEKLFF.

This clonotype has a handful of counts. The gene calls are TRBV2 and TRBJ1-2; no clear D gene. The V gene lost 8 bases and the J gene lost 8 bases, with 15 bases spanning the gap. Germline CDR1 is SNHLY and CDR2 is FYNNEI. The CDR3 has 12 amino acids. DNA of the CDR3: TGTGCCAGCCCTATCTCAGGCAGGGGCTACACCTTC. Translated, it gives CASPISGRGYTF.

This clonotype has more than one count but fewer than ten. J is TRBJ1-5 and V is TRBV12-3 or TRBV12-4; unclear D gene. V lost 5 bases and J 3 bases, leaving 20 bases between the germline ends. The length of the CDR3 is 17 residues. The DNA for the CDR3 is TGTGCCAGCAGTGCCTCCACCCGTGGGGAGGCCAATCAGCCCCAGCATTTT. Its protein is CASSASTRGEANQPQHF.

This clonotype showed up just a few times. This CDR3 is CASSWGASNTEAFF. The CDR3, as DNA: TGTGCCAGCAGCTGGGGGGCCAGTAACACTGAAGCTTTCTTT. The chain employs TRBV7-2 and TRBJ1-1, with D possibly TRBD1 on 6 matching bases. Trimming removed 4 bases at V and 2 bases at J, with 11 bases between. The germline V gene has CDR1 SGHTA and CDR2 FQGNSA. This CDR3 contains 14 residues.

This clonotype was counted a few times. The junction departs from the called germline gene at one end, perhaps through a read error. The V gene is TRBV4-1, the J gene TRBJ2-5; D gene ambiguous. The CDR3 has 14 amino acids. The germline V gene encodes CDR1 MGHRA and CDR2 YSYEKL. Here the CDR3 reads CASAVAVYQETQYF. The CDR3 DNA reads TGTGCCAGTGCCGTGGCGGTGTACCAAGAGACCCAGTACTTC.

This clonotype appeared a few times. This sequence joins TRBV24-1 and TRBJ2-1; D is uncertain. The CDR3 runs 12 residues. The V end was cut by 0 bases, the J end by 5 bases, with 1 base between. Germline lookup yields CDR1 KGHDR and CDR2 SFDVKD. The CDR3 is CATSDLDNEQFF. For the CDR3, the DNA is TGTGCCACCAGTGATTTGGACAATGAGCAGTTCTTC.

V gene TRBV4-2 combines with J gene TRBJ1-3; D unclear. The V end was cut by 0 bases, the J end by 8 bases, with 14 bases between. This CDR3 is built from 15 residues. Germline CDR1 LGHNA, CDR2 YNFKEQ. The CDR3 DNA reads as TGTGCCAGCAGCCAAGATTGGAATCCTGGGGACACCATATATTTT. Translated, it gives CASSQDWNPGDTIYF.

The chain uses TRBV28 and TRBJ1-1; 9 bases are a match to TRBD1. From germline, CDR1 is MDHEN and CDR2 SYDVKM. With 2 bases clipped from V and 3 bases from J, the junction kept 7 bases outside the gene matches. This CDR3 has 16 amino acids. CDR3 region: CASSLKTGGFYTEAFF. Here the CDR3 DNA reads TGTGCCAGCAGTTTAAAAACAGGGGGCTTCTACACTGAAGCTTTCTTT.

In this sample, this clonotype turned up a few times. The rearrangement uses TRBV7-9 and TRBJ1-2, with D possibly TRBD1 on 5 matching bases. Trimming took off 7 bases at V and 8 bases at J, with 23 bases between the two ends. CDR3 length: 15 residues. Germline CDR1 reads SEHNR; CDR2 reads FQNEAQ (reference sequence). Here the CDR3 reads CASTYLTEGGEGYTF. In DNA, the CDR3 is TGTGCCAGCACCTACCTTACGGAGGGAGGGGAAGGCTACACCTTC.